This T cell receptor (beta chain) is drawn from a study of blood T cell repertoires in COVID-19. Across the whole study: Nucleic acid was either cDNA or gDNA, and it came from T cells, B-cell-depleted T cells, or PBMCs.

In the study's own analysis: It was from reference gene primer amplification that nucleated cell counts were estimated. Assay used: immunoSEQ multiplex PCR; TCRdb lists only in-frame clones, some missing. V and J calls and clone size are copied from that table; D and trimming were computed from the DNA. The sample lists about 55,000 clones, 80% to 85% occurring once. The CDR3 covers 16 residues. Trimming took off 5 bases at V and 6 bases at J, with 17 bases between the two ends. CDR1 SGHAT and CDR2 FQNNGV come from the germline V gene. This chain links TRBV11-2 with TRBJ1-6; a weak D match, TRBD1 (6 bases). Sequenced material: peripheral blood. The sequence came from a woman aged 55-69 years with acute or convalescent COVID-19. The CDR3 sequence: CASSQRQVTFNSPLHF. DNA for the CDR3: TGTGCCAGCAGCCAAAGACAGGTGACCTTTAATTCACCCCTCCACTTT.